Listed here are 6 T cell receptor beta chains from one sample, sequenced in a study of read filtering for tumor transcriptome and immune sequencing. Molecular barcoded adaptors covering alpha/delta and beta/gamma chains were used on approximately 400 ng RNA. Each CDR3 protein gets one entry after TCRdb re-called the reads with MiXCR. The sample contains fewer than 75,000 distinct CDR3 sequences, 20% to 25% of which appear only once. Sequencing was done on a sample of a population of CD138-negative cells sorted from bone marrow. These receptors were taken from a donor at least 40 years old with multiple myeloma.

This clonotype was seen many times. This likely comes from a read error, as the CDR3 has no conserved phenylalanine or tryptophan at its end. The chain employs TRBV7-2 and TRBJ1-1; D perhaps matches TRBD1 (5 bases). The CDR3 runs 16 residues. From germline, CDR1 is SGHTA and CDR2 FQGNSA. V was trimmed by 5 bases and J by 1 base, leaving 17 bases between them. The CDR3 sequence is CASSLPYGTANTEAFC. CDR3 coding DNA: TGTGCCAGCAGCCTTCCTTACGGGACCGCGAACACTGAAGCTTTCTGT.

The chain recombines TRBV20-1 with TRBJ2-4; TRBD1 agrees at 9 bases. Germline lookup yields CDR1 DFQATT and CDR2 SNEGSKA (reference sequence). The CDR3 runs 15 residues. The J segment lost 0 bases and the V segment lost 6 bases, leaving 6 bases of the junction unmatched. The CDR3, as DNA: TGCAGTGCCCCACAGGGGGCTCTAGCCAAAAACATTCAGTACTTC. It codes for CSAPQGALAKNIQYF.

This clonotype has a count of ten or more. V gene TRBV5-4 combines with J gene TRBJ2-3, with 12 bases matching TRBD2. The germline V gene has CDR1 SGHNT and CDR2 YYREEE (reference sequence). The CDR3 is 15 residues long. With 5 bases clipped from V and 6 bases from J, the junction kept 7 bases outside the gene matches. CDR3 in amino acids: CASRPGLAGADTQYF. The CDR3 coding sequence is TGTGCCAGCAGACCGGGACTAGCGGGCGCGGATACGCAGTATTTT.

This clonotype was counted between two and nine times. The chain is built from TRBV6-2 or TRBV6-3 and TRBJ1-5; perhaps TRBD1 as D (6 bases). The CDR3 runs to 16 residues. Germline values: CDR1 MNHEY, CDR2 SVGEGT. The V end lost 7 bases, the J end lost 3 bases, and 19 bases lay between the germline ends. The CDR3 nucleotides are TGTGCCAGCACCCAAACAGGGAGGTCGGTCAATCAGCCCCAGCATTTT. Residues: CASTQTGRSVNQPQHF.

This clonotype was picked up many times. The V and J genes are TRBV7-3 and TRBJ2-2; TRBD2 matches 11 bases. CDR3 length: 16 residues. Germline V gene sequence: CDR1 SGHTA, CDR2 FQGTGA. The V segment lost 5 bases and the J segment 1 base; nucleotides outside the gene matches: 3. CDR3 sequence (DNA): TGTGCCAGCAGCCCTACTAGCGGGGGGAACACCGGGGAGCTGTTTTTT. Translation gives CASSPTSGGNTGELFF.

This clonotype was picked up many times. The junction differs from germline at one of its ends, possibly a read error. The V call is TRBV4-1, the J call TRBJ2-1, with D maybe TRBD1 (6 bases). The CDR3 totals 16 residues. The V gene's germline CDR1 is MGHRA and CDR2 YSYEKL. The CDR3 DNA is TGCGCCAGCAGCAGAGCCCAGGGGCTCACCTACAATGAGCGGTTCTTC. Its protein product is CASSRAQGLTYNERFF.